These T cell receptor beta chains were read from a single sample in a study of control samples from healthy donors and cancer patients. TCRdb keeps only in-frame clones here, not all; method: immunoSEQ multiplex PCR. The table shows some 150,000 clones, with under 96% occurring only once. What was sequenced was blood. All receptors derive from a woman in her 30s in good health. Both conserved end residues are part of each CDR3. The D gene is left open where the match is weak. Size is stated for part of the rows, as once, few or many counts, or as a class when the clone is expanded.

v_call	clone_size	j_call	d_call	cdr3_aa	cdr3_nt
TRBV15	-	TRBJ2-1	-	CATSRKIQVNEQFF	TGTGCCACCAGCAGAAAGATACAGGTCAATGAGCAGTTCTTC
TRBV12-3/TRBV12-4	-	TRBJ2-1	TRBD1	CASRSGQNNEQFF	TGTGCCAGCAGGTCGGGACAGAACAATGAGCAGTTCTTC
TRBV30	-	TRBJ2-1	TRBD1	CAWDIGTGKYNEQFF	TGTGCCTGGGATATCGGGACAGGGAAATACAATGAGCAGTTCTTC
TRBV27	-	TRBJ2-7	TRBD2	CASSRAGAYEQYF	TGTGCCAGCAGTCGAGCGGGGGCATACGAGCAGTACTTC
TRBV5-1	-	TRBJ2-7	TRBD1	CASSDYRKRGREQYF	TGCGCCAGCAGCGACTATAGGAAGAGGGGGCGCGAGCAGTACTTC
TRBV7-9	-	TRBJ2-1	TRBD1	CASSMMDREEQFF	TGTGCCAGCAGCATGATGGACAGGGAAGAGCAGTTCTTC
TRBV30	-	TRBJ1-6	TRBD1	CAWTGGQEDSPLHF	TGTGCCTGGACCGGGGGACAGGAGGATTCACCCCTCCACTTT
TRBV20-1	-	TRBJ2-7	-	CSASRGGLRGEQYF	TGCAGTGCTAGTCGGGGAGGACTAAGAGGCGAGCAGTACTTC
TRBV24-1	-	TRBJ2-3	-	CATSDGGLHADTQYF	TGTGCCACCAGTGACGGGGGACTTCATGCAGATACGCAGTATTTT
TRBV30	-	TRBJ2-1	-	CAWSVRLDYNEQFF	TGTGCCTGGAGTGTCCGACTAGACTACAATGAGCAGTTCTTC
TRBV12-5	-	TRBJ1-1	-	CASASINTEAFF	TGTGCTAGTGCCTCGATAAACACTGAAGCTTTCTTT
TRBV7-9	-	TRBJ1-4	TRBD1	CASVTWTGLTQDPNEKLFF	TGTGCCAGCGTTACCTGGACAGGCTTAACTCAGGATCCTAATGAAAAACTGTTTTTT
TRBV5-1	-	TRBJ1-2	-	CASSPRTSDYGYTF	TGCGCCAGCAGCCCTAGGACATCGGATTATGGCTACACCTTC
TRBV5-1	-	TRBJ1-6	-	CASSLVSGGALNSPLHF	TGCGCCAGCAGCTTGGTATCGGGGGGCGCGTTGAATTCACCCCTCCACTTT
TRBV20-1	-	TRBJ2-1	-	CSAELGRQFF	TGCAGTGCAGAACTAGGGAGGCAGTTCTTC
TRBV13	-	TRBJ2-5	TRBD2	CASSTPGGETQYF	TGTGCCAGCAGCACCCCGGGGGGAGAGACCCAGTACTTC
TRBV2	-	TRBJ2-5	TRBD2	CASNPGLAGFKQETQYF	TGTGCCAGCAACCCGGGACTAGCGGGGTTCAAGCAAGAGACCCAGTACTTC
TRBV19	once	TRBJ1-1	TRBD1	CASSMGTGGRNTEAFF	TGTGCCAGTAGTATGGGGACAGGGGGTCGGAACACTGAAGCTTTCTTT
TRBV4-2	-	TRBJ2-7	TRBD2	CASSQESTSGVYEQYF	TGTGCCAGCAGCCAAGAATCCACTAGCGGGGTTTACGAGCAGTACTTC
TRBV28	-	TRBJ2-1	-	CASRAGHSSYNEQFF	TGTGCCAGCAGGGCGGGACACAGCTCCTACAATGAGCAGTTCTTC
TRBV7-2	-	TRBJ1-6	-	CASSLGTENSPLHF	TGTGCCAGCAGCTTAGGGACAGAGAATTCACCCCTCCACTTT
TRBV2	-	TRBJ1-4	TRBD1	CASSLGQFNEKLFF	TGTGCCAGCAGCCTGGGACAGTTTAATGAAAAACTGTTTTTT
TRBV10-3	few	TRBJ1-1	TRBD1	CAISEKTGSTEAFF	TGTGCCATCAGTGAGAAGACAGGGTCCACTGAAGCTTTCTTT
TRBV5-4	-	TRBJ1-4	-	CASSRGPNEKLFF	TGTGCCAGCAGCAGGGGCCCCAATGAAAAACTGTTTTTT
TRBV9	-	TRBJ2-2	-	CASSVQGTGELFF	TGTGCCAGCAGCGTGCAGGGGACCGGGGAGCTGTTTTTT
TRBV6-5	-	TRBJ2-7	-	CASSYGEGGFDEQYF	TGTGCCAGCAGTTACGGGGAGGGGGGCTTTGACGAGCAGTACTTC
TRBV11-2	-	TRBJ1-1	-	CASSPLRGGWSTEAFF	TGTGCCAGCAGCCCCCTGCGGGGTGGATGGAGCACTGAAGCTTTCTTT
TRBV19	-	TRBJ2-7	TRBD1	CASSIGTGNGDEQYF	TGTGCCAGTAGTATAGGGACAGGCAATGGGGACGAGCAGTACTTC
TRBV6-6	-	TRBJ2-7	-	CASSYSSGGEQYF	TGTGCCAGCAGTTACTCGTCCGGGGGCGAGCAGTACTTC
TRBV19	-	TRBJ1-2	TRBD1	CASSPTGGRGLRDGYTF	TGTGCCAGTAGTCCCACAGGGGGCAGGGGACTGAGGGATGGCTACACCTTC
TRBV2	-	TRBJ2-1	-	CASSPDSNSYNEQFF	TGTGCCAGCAGTCCGGACTCGAACTCCTACAATGAGCAGTTCTTC
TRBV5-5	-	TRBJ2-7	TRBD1	CASRLGQFSSSYEQYF	TGTGCCAGCAGACTGGGACAGTTTTCATCCTCCTACGAGCAGTACTTC
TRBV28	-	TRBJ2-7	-	CASSISPYEQYF	TGTGCCAGCAGTATTTCTCCCTACGAGCAGTACTTC
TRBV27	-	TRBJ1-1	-	CASSFDRGPARAEAFF	TGTGCCAGCAGTTTTGATAGGGGACCCGCCCGAGCTGAAGCTTTCTTT
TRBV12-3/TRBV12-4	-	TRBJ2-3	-	CASSLRHTDTQYF	TGTGCCAGCAGTTTACGGCACACAGATACGCAGTATTTT
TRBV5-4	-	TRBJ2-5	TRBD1	CASSTGQGVQETQYF	TGTGCCAGCAGCACCGGACAGGGTGTCCAGGAGACCCAGTACTTC
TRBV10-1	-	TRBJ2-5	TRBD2	CASSPGSGSVNMETQYF	TGCGCCAGCAGCCCCGGTAGCGGGAGTGTTAATATGGAGACCCAGTACTTC
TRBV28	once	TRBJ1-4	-	CASRLASAEKLFF	TGTGCCAGCAGGCTCGCTTCTGCTGAAAAACTGTTTTTT
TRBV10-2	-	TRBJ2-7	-	CASSESSVSSYEQYF	TGCGCCAGCAGTGAGTCGAGCGTAAGCTCCTACGAGCAGTACTTC
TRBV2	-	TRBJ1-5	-	CASSQGLSNQPQHF	TGTGCCAGCAGTCAGGGTCTTAGCAATCAGCCCCAGCATTTT
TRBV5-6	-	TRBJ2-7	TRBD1	CASSSHRDRGRKGYEQYF	TGTGCCAGCAGCTCACACCGGGACAGGGGCCGCAAGGGCTACGAGCAGTACTTC